Given below is one T cell receptor beta chain in context. This could be a read error, since a much larger clone is one nucleotide away. The CDR3 does not end in the conserved phenylalanine or tryptophan, so this is likely a read error. Germline CDR1 and CDR2: SGHTA and FQGNSA. V lost 2 bases to trimming and J lost 3 bases, with 16 bases between them. CDR3 length: 17 residues. The data belong to a study of T cells in Graves' hyperthyroidism and ophthalmopathy. From RNA transcripts, TCR beta CDR3 regions were amplified. Carried out on the TCR CDR3, a first-round RT-PCR used the HTBI primer set. MiXCR, applied by TCRdb to the multiplex PCR reads, yields one record per CDR3 protein. In the table there are 500,000 to 800,000 distinct CDR3 sequences, about 14% of which are singletons.

V usage is TRBV7-2 and J usage is TRBJ2-2; D possibly matches TRBD1 or TRBD2 (5 bases each). Sample: blood. The receptor was derived from a woman aged 45-65 years with Graves' ophthalmopathy. The CDR3 here is CASSLIGGGAHTGELFL. CDR3 nucleotide sequence: TGTGCCAGCAGCTTAATTGGGGGTGGGGCGCACACCGGGGAGCTGTTTCTT.